Presented here are 13 T cell receptor beta chains from one specimen sequenced in a study of T cell responses to AZD1222 COVID-19 vaccine. Clones were sequenced by immunoSEQ multiplex PCR, and TCRdb holds only the in-frame ones, with some missing. The table lists approximately 190,000 clones, more than 75% of them singletons. Sequences were derived from peripheral blood, sampled on day 0 of AZD1222 vaccination. All receptors come from an adult in good health.

The V call is TRBV19, the J call TRBJ1-1; D is undetermined. V lost 4 bases and J lost 2, with 11 bases in between. The CDR3 contains 14 residues. Germline V CDR1 and CDR2: LNHDA, SQIVND (reference sequence). The CDR3 here is CASSKSLQNTEAFF. The DNA for the CDR3 is TGTGCCAGTAGTAAGAGTTTACAAAACACTGAAGCTTTCTTT.

The V gene is TRBV24-1, the J gene TRBJ2-3; 7 bases agree with TRBD2. Germline V gene data show CDR1 as KGHDR and CDR2 as SFDVKD. Germline trimming cut 9 bases from V and 0 bases from J; bases unmatched to any gene: 14. The CDR3 is 17 amino acids. CDR3 in amino acids: CATQTSMGSLSTDTQYF. The CDR3 DNA reads as TGTGCCACCCAGACTAGCATGGGGTCCCTTAGCACAGATACGCAGTATTTT.

The CDR3: CASSEGENSPLHF. CDR3 nucleotide sequence: TGTGCCAGCAGTGAAGGGGAGAATTCACCCCTCCACTTT. The chain is built from TRBV6-1 and TRBJ1-6; D unclear. CDR3 size: 13 residues. Germline V gene lookup returns CDR1 MNHNS and CDR2 SASEGT. Trimming stripped 1 base from V and 7 bases from J, with 5 bases between.

The V gene is TRBV19, the J gene TRBJ1-4; 8 nucleotides match TRBD1. CDR1 and CDR2 (germline): LNHDA, SQIVND (reference sequence). V was clipped by 5 bases and J by 0 bases; unmatched bases: 5. The CDR3 consists of 16 residues. Here the CDR3 DNA reads TGTGCCAGTAGTTTGACAGGGGTGCCAACTAATGAAAAACTGTTTTTT. As protein: CASSLTGVPTNEKLFF. Full variable domain (outside the CDR3, taken from reference TRBV19 and TRBJ1-4): DGGITQSPKYLFRKEGQNVTLSCEQNLNHDAMYWYRQDPGQGLRLIYYSQIVNDFQKGDIAEGYSVSREKKESFPLTVTSAQKNPTAFYLCASSLTGVPTNEKLFFGSGTQLSVL.

The chain combines TRBV28 with TRBJ2-7, with D possibly TRBD1 on 5 matching bases. With 1 base removed from V and 7 bases from J, the gap between germline ends came to 11 bases. The CDR3 loop spans 13 amino acids. CDR1 and CDR2 from the germline V gene are MDHEN and SYDVKM. The CDR3 coding sequence is TGTGCCAGCAGTTTATCGGACATCAGGGAGCAGTACTTC. Its protein product is CASSLSDIREQYF.

This clone was detected only once. V usage is TRBV14 and J usage is TRBJ2-7; 8 nucleotides agree with TRBD1. The V segment lost 3 bases and the J segment 1 base; nucleotides outside the gene matches: 14. In germline, CDR1 is SGHDN, CDR2 FVKESK. This CDR3 is 18 amino acids long. The DNA of the CDR3 is TGTGCCAGCAGCCAGGATTACGACCGGGACAGGATTTCCTACGAGCAGTACTTC. Protein: CASSQDYDRDRISYEQYF.

This clone was counted a single time. This chain joins TRBV14 and TRBJ2-7; 8 bases are a match to TRBD2. CDR3 size: 15 residues. J lost 2 bases, V lost 0 bases, and 3 bases had no gene match. Germline V lookup: CDR1 SGHDN, CDR2 FVKESK. The CDR3, as DNA: TGTGCCAGCAGCCAAGAAATGCGGGGGGCCTACGAGCAGTACTTC. It translates to CASSQEMRGAYEQYF.

The genes are TRBV5-4 and TRBJ1-1; a weak D match, TRBD1 (6 bases). The CDR3 runs to 12 residues. Germline CDR1 and CDR2: SGHNT and YYREEE (reference sequence). V was clipped by 4 bases and J by 5 bases, with 9 bases between them. This CDR3 reads CASSRTATEAFF. The CDR3 nucleotides are TGTGCCAGCAGCCGGACAGCGACTGAAGCTTTCTTT.

The V call is TRBV3-1 (or the pseudogene TRBV3-2), the J call TRBJ2-7; 9 bases match TRBD1. The ends lost 1 base at V and 3 bases at J; junction bases unmatched: 4. CDR1 and CDR2 (germline): LGHDT, YNNKEL (reference sequence). The CDR3 runs 15 residues. The CDR3 DNA reads TGTGCCAGCAGCCAAGGACAGGGGGAGGGCTACGAGCAGTACTTC. Translating it yields CASSQGQGEGYEQYF.

The chain has TRBV27 and TRBJ1-3; 9 nucleotides align to TRBD1. Germline CDR1 is MNHEY and CDR2 is SMNVEV (reference sequence). The CDR3 loop spans 14 amino acids. V lost 9 bases to trimming and J lost 4 bases; unmatched junction nucleotides: 7. The CDR3 sequence: CASAGQGSGNTIYF. Written as DNA, the CDR3 is TGTGCCAGTGCGGGACAGGGCTCCGGAAACACCATATATTTT.

This clone was picked up one time. This chain links TRBV5-4 with TRBJ2-1; 11 nucleotides align to TRBD1. The CDR3 loop spans 15 amino acids. Trimming at V came to 4 bases and at J to 8 bases, leaving 8 bases not matched to a gene. Germline CDR1 SGHNT, CDR2 YYREEE (reference sequence). CDR3 protein: CASSPGTGGVDEQFF. CDR3 in DNA: TGTGCCAGCAGCCCCGGGACAGGGGGGGTGGATGAGCAGTTCTTC.

The genes are TRBV11-2 and TRBJ2-7, with 9 bases matching TRBD2. V trimming: 1 base; J trimming: 10 bases; junction bases outside the gene matches: 14. The CDR3 is 16 amino acids. Germline CDR1 is SGHAT and CDR2 is FQNNGV. DNA of the CDR3: TGTGCCAGCAGCTTAGGGGCTGGAGGGACTAGCTCGCAACAGTACTTC. This sequence encodes CASSLGAGGTSSQQYF. Drawing the rest from reference TRBV11-2 and TRBJ2-7, the complete variable domain is EAGVAQSPRYKIIEKRQSVAFWCNPISGHATLYWYQQILGQGPKLLIQFQNNGVVDDSQLPKDRFSAERLKGVDSTLKIQPAKLEDSAVYLCASSLGAGGTSSQQYFGPGTRLTVT.

This clone turned up a few times. The CDR3 loop reads CASSYAGGYYGYTF. CDR3 nucleotides: TGTGCCAGCAGTTACGCAGGGGGCTACTATGGCTACACCTTC. The chain joins TRBV6-5 to TRBJ1-2, with 8 nucleotides matching TRBD1. Germline V gene sequence: CDR1 MNHEY, CDR2 SVGAGI. Trimming at V came to 2 bases and at J to 3 bases, leaving 2 bases not matched to a gene. This CDR3 region has 14 residues.